This T cell receptor beta chain was captured in a study of shared clonotypes between healthy human individuals. Study findings and constraints: Deeper or shallower sequencing was expected to change how clonotypes are shared among donors.

CD45RO-negative cells were positively selected for CCR7, leaving out terminally differentiated effector memory CD45RA+ cells. Every donor was a Caucasian adult from Nashville, Tennessee. Trimming removed 5 bases from V and 5 bases from J, with 4 bases in between. Germline V lookup: CDR1 SGHRS, CDR2 YFSETQ. There are 11 residues in the CDR3. This clone was counted between two and nine times. Antigen: not known. The protocol was immunoSEQ multiplex PCR, while the TCRdb copy is restricted to in-frame clones and leaves out a portion. This repertoire shows around 2.1 million clones, under 95% found once; its top ten account for under 2%.

The chain couples TRBV5-1 to TRBJ2-2; D is unresolved. The source of this sequence is a man between 18 and 29 years old in good health. Some clones in this sample may be carry-over from other donors' samples. The material sequenced was naive CD8+ T cells from PBMCs. The CDR3 reads CASRGTGELFF. In DNA form, the CDR3 reads TGCGCCAGCAGAGGGACCGGGGAGCTGTTTTTT.